This is a list of T cell receptor beta chains from one sample in a study of blood T cell repertoires in COVID-19. TCRdb's table, derived via immunoSEQ multiplex PCR, lists solely in-frame clones and lacks some. The table records some 150,000 clones, about 80% of them present only once. Sequenced material: peripheral blood. These receptor sequences come from a man between 60 and 75 years old with acute or convalescent COVID-19. CDR3s include the opening cysteine and the closing phenylalanine or tryptophan. The D gene is left open where the match is weak. The size field is filled for only some rows; it gives once, few, many or a size class.

>-|TRBJ2-1|TRBV27|-
CASSLRDSEDEQFF
TGTGCCAGCAGTTTGCGGGACAGTGAGGATGAGCAGTTCTTC
>-|TRBJ1-1|TRBV7-9|TRBD1
CASSLWGQGAAFF
TGTGCCAGCAGCTTGTGGGGACAGGGGGCTGCTTTCTTT
>-|TRBJ1-1|TRBV27|TRBD1
CASSRDSGGTEAFF
TGTGCCAGCAGCCGGGACAGCGGAGGGACTGAAGCTTTCTTT
>-|TRBJ2-1|TRBV9|-
CASSVVGGLGNEQFF
TGTGCCAGCAGCGTAGTAGGAGGATTGGGCAATGAGCAGTTCTTC
>-|TRBJ2-1|TRBV4-2|TRBD1
CASSHGQGYNEQFF
TGTGCCAGCAGCCATGGACAGGGGTACAATGAGCAGTTCTTC
>-|TRBJ2-7|TRBV19|TRBD2
CASSWRLDSGSTYEQYF
TGTGCCAGTAGTTGGCGGCTGGATAGCGGGAGCACCTACGAGCAGTACTTC
>-|TRBJ2-3|TRBV27|-
CASSPLGRTSTDTQYF
TGTGCCAGCTCCCCTCTCGGACGGACTAGCACAGATACGCAGTATTTT
>-|TRBJ2-1|TRBV4-3|-
CASSKGVYNEQFF
TGCGCCAGCAGTAAGGGAGTTTACAATGAGCAGTTCTTC
>-|TRBJ2-3|TRBV6-2/TRBV6-3|-
CASSYLYTDTQYF
TGTGCCAGCAGTTACCTATACACAGATACGCAGTATTTT
>-|TRBJ1-2|TRBV9|TRBD1
CASSESTGPYGYTF
TGTGCCAGCAGCGAATCGACAGGGCCATATGGCTACACCTTC
>-|TRBJ1-5|TRBV7-2|-
CASSLDYGRAQHF
TGTGCCAGCAGCTTAGATTACGGGAGGGCCCAGCATTTT
>once|TRBJ2-1|TRBV3-1/TRBV3-2|TRBD2
CASSQVLWSGSGDNEQFF
TGTGCCAGCAGCCAAGTATTGTGGAGCGGGAGCGGGGACAATGAGCAGTTCTTC
>-|TRBJ2-2|TRBV5-6|TRBD1
CASSRTGVNTGELFF
TGTGCCAGCAGCCGGACAGGGGTTAACACCGGGGAGCTGTTTTTT
>-|TRBJ2-2|TRBV6-5|-
CASSTRRGTGELFF
TGTGCCAGTTCGACTAGGCGGGGCACCGGGGAGCTGTTTTTT
>few|TRBJ2-1|TRBV28|-
CASSPSGSYNEQFF
TGTGCCAGCAGCCCCAGTGGGAGCTACAATGAGCAGTTCTTC
>-|TRBJ1-6|TRBV4-1|TRBD1
CASSRYYRGDSPLHF
TGCGCCAGCAGCCGGTATTACAGGGGAGATTCACCCCTCCACTTT
>-|TRBJ1-6|TRBV30|-
CAWRDGHPSPLHF
TGTGCCTGGAGGGACGGACATCCCTCACCCCTCCACTTT
>-|TRBJ2-1|TRBV10-3|TRBD1
CAISESGTGDNEQFF
TGTGCCATCAGTGAGTCGGGGACAGGAGACAATGAGCAGTTCTTC
>once|TRBJ2-7|TRBV5-1|TRBD1
CASNSLTGVHEQYF
TGCGCCAGCAACTCTTTGACAGGGGTCCACGAGCAGTACTTC
>-|TRBJ2-7|TRBV5-4|-
CASSLGGGTYEQYF
TGTGCCAGCAGCTTGGGGGGCGGAACCTACGAGCAGTACTTC
>-|TRBJ2-7|TRBV6-5|TRBD1
CASGRQGITYEQYF
TGTGCCAGCGGCAGACAGGGGATCACCTACGAGCAGTACTTC
>few|TRBJ2-5|TRBV7-3|TRBD2
CASSWQGGETQYF
TGTGCCAGCAGCTGGCAGGGAGGGGAGACCCAGTACTTC
>-|TRBJ2-2|TRBV7-3|TRBD2
CASSLKPPGGGGELFF
TGTGCCAGCAGCTTAAAGCCCCCCGGCGGGGGAGGGGAGCTGTTTTTT
>-|TRBJ2-3|TRBV5-1|-
CASSLGQRTDTQYF
TGCGCCAGCAGCTTGGGGCAACGCACAGATACGCAGTATTTT
>-|TRBJ2-2|TRBV9|-
CASSGGQPNTGELFF
TGTGCCAGCAGCGGAGGACAGCCGAACACCGGGGAGCTGTTTTTT
>-|TRBJ1-3|TRBV28|TRBD1
CASSLGQGVSGNTIYF
TGTGCCAGCAGTCTAGGACAGGGGGTCTCTGGAAACACCATATATTTT
>-|TRBJ2-3|TRBV7-3|TRBD2
CASSPGGANTDTQYF
TGTGCCAGCAGCCCGGGGGGGGCTAACACAGATACGCAGTATTTT
>-|TRBJ2-1|TRBV10-2|TRBD2
CASSSGLAGSYNEQFF
TGCGCCAGCAGCTCCGGACTAGCGGGGTCGTACAATGAGCAGTTCTTC
>-|TRBJ1-4|TRBV3-1/TRBV3-2|-
CASPRLGEKLFF
TGTGCCAGCCCCCGGTTGGGCGAAAAACTGTTTTTT